This TCR beta chain appears in the sequencing data of a study of blood T cell repertoires in COVID-19. This CDR3 has 13 amino acids. V was shortened by 5 bases and J by 2 bases, with 7 bases between the two germline ends. CDR1 and CDR2 (germline): SGHNT, YYREEE (reference sequence). Data came from immunoSEQ multiplex PCR; TCRdb stores just in-frame clones and leaves some out. The data contain about 190,000 clones, roughly three quarters of them singletons. Source material: PBMCs or T cells enriched from blood (not recorded which). The V gene is TRBV5-4, the J gene TRBJ2-2; D call uncertain. This sequence was found in a woman aged 45-65 years with acute COVID-19. CDR3 protein: CASSHLNTGELFF. In DNA form, the CDR3 reads TGTGCCAGCAGTCACTTAAACACCGGGGAGCTGTTTTTT. Filled out from reference TRBV5-4 and TRBJ2-2, the complete variable domain reads ETGVTQSPTHLIKTRGQQVTLRCSSQSGHNTVSWYQQALGQGPQFIFQYYREEENGRGNFPPRFSGLQFPNYSSELNVNALELDDSALYLCASSHLNTGELFFGEGSRLTVL.